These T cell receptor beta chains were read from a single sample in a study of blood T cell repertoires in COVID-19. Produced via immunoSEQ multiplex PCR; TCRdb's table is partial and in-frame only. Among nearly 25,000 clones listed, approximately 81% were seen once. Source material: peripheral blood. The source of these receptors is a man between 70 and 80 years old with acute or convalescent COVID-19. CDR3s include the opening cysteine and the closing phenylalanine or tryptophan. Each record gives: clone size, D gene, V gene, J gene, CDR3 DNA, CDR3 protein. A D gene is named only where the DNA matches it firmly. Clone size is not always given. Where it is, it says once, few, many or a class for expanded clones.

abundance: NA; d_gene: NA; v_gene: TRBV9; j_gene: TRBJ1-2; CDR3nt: TGTGCCAGCAGCGCGAGCGAGGGAGCTGATGGCTACACCTTC; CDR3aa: CASSASEGADGYTF
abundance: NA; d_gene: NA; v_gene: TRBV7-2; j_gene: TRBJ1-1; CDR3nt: TGTGCCAGCGTCCCCTCATGGGGGCAAAATGAAGCTTTCTTT; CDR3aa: CASVPSWGQNEAFF
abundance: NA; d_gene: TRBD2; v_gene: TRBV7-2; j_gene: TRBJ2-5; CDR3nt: TGTGCCAGCAGCTTAAAGGGACTAGCGACCTTAGGGGAGACCCAGTACTTC; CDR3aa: CASSLKGLATLGETQYF
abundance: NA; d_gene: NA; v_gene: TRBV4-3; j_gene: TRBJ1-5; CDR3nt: TGCGCCAGCAGCCAAGACGTAAATCAGCCCCAGCATTTT; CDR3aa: CASSQDVNQPQHF
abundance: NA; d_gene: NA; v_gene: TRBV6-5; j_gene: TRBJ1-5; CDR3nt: TGTGCCAGCAGACAGGGATATAGCAATCAGCCCCAGCATTTT; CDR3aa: CASRQGYSNQPQHF
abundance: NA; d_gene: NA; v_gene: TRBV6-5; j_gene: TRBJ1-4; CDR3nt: TGTGCCAGCAGCGACAGACTGCTTAATGAAAAACTGTTTTTT; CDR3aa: CASSDRLLNEKLFF
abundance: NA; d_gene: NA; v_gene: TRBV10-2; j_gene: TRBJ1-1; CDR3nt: TGCGCCAGCAGTGAGTCTGTCCCGACTGAAGCTTTCTTT; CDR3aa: CASSESVPTEAFF
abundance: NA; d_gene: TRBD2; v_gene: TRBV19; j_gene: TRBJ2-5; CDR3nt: TGTGCCAGTAGATCAGCGGGAGGAGAGACCCAGTACTTC; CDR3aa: CASRSAGGETQYF
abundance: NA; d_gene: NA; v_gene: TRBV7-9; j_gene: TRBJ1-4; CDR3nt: TGTGCCAGCAGCCCGGGACACTCTGCAACTAATGAAAAACTGTTTTTT; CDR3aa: CASSPGHSATNEKLFF
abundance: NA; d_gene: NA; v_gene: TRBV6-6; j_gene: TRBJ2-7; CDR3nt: TGTGCCAGCAGTCCCTTGACGGGAAGCCTCTCCTACGAGCAGTACTTC; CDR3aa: CASSPLTGSLSYEQYF
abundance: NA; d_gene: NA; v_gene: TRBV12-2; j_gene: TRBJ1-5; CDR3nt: TGTGCAAGTCGCTCGAGCCCTCTTCCGGGACAGGGGGCGGGTAATCAGCCCCAGCATTTT; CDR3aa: CASRSSPLPGQGAGNQPQHF
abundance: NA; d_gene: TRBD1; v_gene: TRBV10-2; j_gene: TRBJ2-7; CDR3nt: TGCGCCAGCAGTGAGGGATTTTTAGGGACAGGGCCTTACGAGCAGTACTTC; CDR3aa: CASSEGFLGTGPYEQYF
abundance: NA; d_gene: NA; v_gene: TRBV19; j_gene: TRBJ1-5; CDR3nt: TGTGCCAGTAGCCCCAAAGGGGCCAATCAGCCCCAGCATTTT; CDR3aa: CASSPKGANQPQHF
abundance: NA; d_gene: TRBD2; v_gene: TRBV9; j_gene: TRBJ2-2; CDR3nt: TGTGCCAGCAGCGTCCTCACTAGCGGGACAGCCGGGGAGCTGTTTTTT; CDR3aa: CASSVLTSGTAGELFF
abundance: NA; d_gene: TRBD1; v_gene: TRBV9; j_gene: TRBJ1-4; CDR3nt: TGTGCCAGCAACCCCGGGACAGGGGGCCGGGGGGAAAAACTGTTTTTT; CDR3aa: CASNPGTGGRGEKLFF
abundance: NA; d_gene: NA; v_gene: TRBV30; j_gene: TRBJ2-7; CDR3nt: TGTGCCTGGAGGCGGGAAACTTACGAGCAGTACTTC; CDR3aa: CAWRRETYEQYF
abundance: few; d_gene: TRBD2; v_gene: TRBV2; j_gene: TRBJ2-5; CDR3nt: TGTGCCAGCAGGGGACTAGCGGGGGTAGAGACCCAGTACTTC; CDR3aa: CASRGLAGVETQYF
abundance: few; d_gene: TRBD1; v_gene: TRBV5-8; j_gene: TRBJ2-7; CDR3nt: TGTGCCAGCAGATTGCCTCAGGGGGCTTCCTACGAGCAGTACTTC; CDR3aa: CASRLPQGASYEQYF
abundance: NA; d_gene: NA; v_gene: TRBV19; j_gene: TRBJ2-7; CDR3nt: TGTGCCAGTAGTATCGGCGGATTCTACGAGCAGTACTTC; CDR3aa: CASSIGGFYEQYF
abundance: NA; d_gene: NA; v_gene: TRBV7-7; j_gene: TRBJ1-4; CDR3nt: TGTGCCAGCAGCCAGCTCGGAGTTGCTAATGAAAAACTGTTTTTT; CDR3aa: CASSQLGVANEKLFF
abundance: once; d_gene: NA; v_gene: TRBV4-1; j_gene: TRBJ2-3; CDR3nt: TGCGCCAGCAGCAAAAACCCTAGCGCTACTAGCACAGATACGCAGTATTTT; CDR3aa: CASSKNPSATSTDTQYF
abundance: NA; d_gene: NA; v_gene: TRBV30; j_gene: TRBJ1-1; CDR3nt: TGTGCCTGGGGTCAGGTGAACACTGAAGCTTTCTTT; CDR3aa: CAWGQVNTEAFF
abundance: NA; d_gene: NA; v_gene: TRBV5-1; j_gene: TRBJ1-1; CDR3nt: TGCGCCAGCAGCTTCCAGGGACAGAACACTGAAGCTTTCTTT; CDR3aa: CASSFQGQNTEAFF
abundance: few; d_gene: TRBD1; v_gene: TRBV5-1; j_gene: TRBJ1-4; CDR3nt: TGCGCCAGCAGCTTGGCCTATCGGTCGGACAGGGCGAGAAAAAAACTGTTTTTT; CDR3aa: CASSLAYRSDRARKKLFF
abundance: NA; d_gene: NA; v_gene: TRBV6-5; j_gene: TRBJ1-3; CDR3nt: TGTGCCAGCAGTTTTAACAGGCTAACGTATGGAAACACCATATATTTT; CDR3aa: CASSFNRLTYGNTIYF
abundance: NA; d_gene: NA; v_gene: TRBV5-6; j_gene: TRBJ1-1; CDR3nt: TGTGCCAGCAGCTGGGGCTCAGGAGATACTGAAGCTTTCTTT; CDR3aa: CASSWGSGDTEAFF
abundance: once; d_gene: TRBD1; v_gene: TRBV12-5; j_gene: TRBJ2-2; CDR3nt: TGTGCTAGTGGCCGCGGACAGGGACAGAACACCGGGGAGCTGTTTTTT; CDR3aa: CASGRGQGQNTGELFF
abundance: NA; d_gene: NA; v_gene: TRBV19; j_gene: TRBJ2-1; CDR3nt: TGTGCCAGTAGTATAGGTTCCGGCAATGAGCAGTTCTTC; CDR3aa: CASSIGSGNEQFF
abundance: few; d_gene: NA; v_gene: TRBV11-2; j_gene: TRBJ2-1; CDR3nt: TGTGCCAGCAGCGATGAGCGGCGGCGGGGATACAATGAGCAGTTCTTC; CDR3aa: CASSDERRRGYNEQFF
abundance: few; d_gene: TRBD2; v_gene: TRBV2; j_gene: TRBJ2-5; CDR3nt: TGTGCCAGCACTCGGGCTAGCGGAGGAGAGACCCAGTACTTC; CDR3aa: CASTRASGGETQYF
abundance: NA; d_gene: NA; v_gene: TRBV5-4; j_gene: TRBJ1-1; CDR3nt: TGTGCCAGCAGCTTCGGCAGGGCCGACACTGAAGCTTTCTTT; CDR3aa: CASSFGRADTEAFF
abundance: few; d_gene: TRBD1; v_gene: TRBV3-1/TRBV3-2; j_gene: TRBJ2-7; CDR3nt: TGTGCCAGCAGCCAGAGGGACAGGGCCTACGAGCAGTACTTC; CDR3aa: CASSQRDRAYEQYF
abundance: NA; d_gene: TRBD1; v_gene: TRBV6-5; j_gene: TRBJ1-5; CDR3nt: TGTGCCAGCAGTCAGGGACAGGGGTCGTGGCCCCAGCATTTT; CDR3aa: CASSQGQGSWPQHF
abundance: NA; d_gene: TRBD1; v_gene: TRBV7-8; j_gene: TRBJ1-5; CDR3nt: TGTGCCAGCAGCTATCCGGGACAGGGTAATCAGCCCCAGCATTTT; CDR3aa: CASSYPGQGNQPQHF
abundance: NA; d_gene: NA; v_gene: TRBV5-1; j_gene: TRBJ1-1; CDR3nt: TGCGCCAGCAGCTTGGACGGGTCAGTCGGGGACACTGAAGCTTTCTTT; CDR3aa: CASSLDGSVGDTEAFF
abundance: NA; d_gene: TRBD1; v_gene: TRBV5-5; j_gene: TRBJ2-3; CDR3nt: TGTGCCAGCAGCTTGACCGACAGGGGGCGCGCAGATACGCAGTATTTT; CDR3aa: CASSLTDRGRADTQYF
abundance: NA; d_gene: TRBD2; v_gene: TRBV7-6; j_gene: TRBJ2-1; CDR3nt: TGTGCCAGCAGCTTAAGAGAGCGGGGGAGCTCCTACAATGAGCAGTTCTTC; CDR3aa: CASSLRERGSSYNEQFF
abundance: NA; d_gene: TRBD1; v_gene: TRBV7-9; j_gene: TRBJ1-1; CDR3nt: TGTGCCAGCAGCTACGGACAGGGGTGGACTGAAGCTTTCTTT; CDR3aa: CASSYGQGWTEAFF
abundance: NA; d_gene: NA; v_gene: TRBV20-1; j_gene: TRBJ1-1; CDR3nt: TGCAGTGCTAGTGTGTCAGGGATGAACACTGAAGCTTTCTTT; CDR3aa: CSASVSGMNTEAFF
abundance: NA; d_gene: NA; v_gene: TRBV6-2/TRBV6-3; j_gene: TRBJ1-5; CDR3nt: TGTGCCAGCAGTAACCCCGGGACATACTATCAGCCCCAGCATTTT; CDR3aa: CASSNPGTYYQPQHF
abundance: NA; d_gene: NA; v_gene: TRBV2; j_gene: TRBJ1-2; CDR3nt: TGTGCCAGCAATGGAGAGGCACAGGCGGCAGGCTACACCTTC; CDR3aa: CASNGEAQAAGYTF
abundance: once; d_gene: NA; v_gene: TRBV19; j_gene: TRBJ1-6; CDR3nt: TGTGCCAGTAGTATACCCGCTGGGGCTCGAAGCTCCTATAATTCACCCCTCCACTTT; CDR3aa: CASSIPAGARSSYNSPLHF
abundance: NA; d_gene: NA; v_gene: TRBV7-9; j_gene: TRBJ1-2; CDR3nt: TGTGCCAGCAGCTTAGGTCCGGCTAACTATGGCTACACCTTC; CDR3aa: CASSLGPANYGYTF
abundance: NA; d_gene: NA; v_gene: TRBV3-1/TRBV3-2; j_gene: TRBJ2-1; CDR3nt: TGTGCCAGCAGCGCCGGTTCGCAACGGGGGAAGCAGTTCTTC; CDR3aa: CASSAGSQRGKQFF
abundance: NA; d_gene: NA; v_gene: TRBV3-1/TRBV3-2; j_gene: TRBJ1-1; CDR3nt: TGTGCCAGCAGAGAACGCGAGGGGAGGACTGAAGCTTTCTTT; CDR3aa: CASREREGRTEAFF
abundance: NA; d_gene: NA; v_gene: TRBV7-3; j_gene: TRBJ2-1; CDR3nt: TGTGCCAGCAGCTCCAGGCAGGGTCAGAATGAGCAGTTCTTC; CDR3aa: CASSSRQGQNEQFF
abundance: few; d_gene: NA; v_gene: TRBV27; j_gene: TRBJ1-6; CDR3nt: TGTGCCAGCAGTCCTATGGGGAGCTATAATTCACCCCTCCACTTT; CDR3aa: CASSPMGSYNSPLHF
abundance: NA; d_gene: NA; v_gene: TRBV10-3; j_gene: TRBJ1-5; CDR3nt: TGTGCCATCAGTGAGAGGGGGGGGCGCAATCAGCCCCAGCATTTT; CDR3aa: CAISERGGRNQPQHF
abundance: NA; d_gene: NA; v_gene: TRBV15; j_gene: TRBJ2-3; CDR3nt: TGTGCCACCAGCGAGAGCAGGTTCAGGGGATCCACAGATACGCAGTATTTT; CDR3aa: CATSESRFRGSTDTQYF
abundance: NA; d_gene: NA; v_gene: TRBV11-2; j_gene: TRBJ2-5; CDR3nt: TGTGCCAGCAGCTTAGATGGTACGGGAGACGAGACCCAGTACTTC; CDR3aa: CASSLDGTGDETQYF
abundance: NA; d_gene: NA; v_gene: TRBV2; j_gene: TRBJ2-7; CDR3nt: TGTGCCAGCACCCAAAGTTGGGCGTCCTACGAGCAGTACTTC; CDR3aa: CASTQSWASYEQYF
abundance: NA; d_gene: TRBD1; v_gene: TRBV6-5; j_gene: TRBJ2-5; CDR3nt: TGTGCCAGCAGCACAGGGGGCGCGATCCAAGAGACCCAGTACTTC; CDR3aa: CASSTGGAIQETQYF
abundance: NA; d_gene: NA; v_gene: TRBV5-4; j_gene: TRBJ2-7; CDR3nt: TGTGCCAGCAGCTCGGGGGTCTCGGATGAGCAGTACTTC; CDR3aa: CASSSGVSDEQYF
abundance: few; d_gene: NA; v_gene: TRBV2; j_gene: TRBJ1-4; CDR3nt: TGTGCCAGCTCCACCCAGGGGAGTGAAAAACTGTTTTTT; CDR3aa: CASSTQGSEKLFF
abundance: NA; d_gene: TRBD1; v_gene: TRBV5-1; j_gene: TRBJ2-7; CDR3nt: TGCGCCAGCAGCTTGGCCATCTCCAGCGAGGGGGCCCACGAGCAGTACTTC; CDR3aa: CASSLAISSEGAHEQYF
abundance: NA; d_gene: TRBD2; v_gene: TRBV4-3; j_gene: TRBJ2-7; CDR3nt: TGCGCCAGCAGCCCAGGGACTAGCGGACTAAACTCCTACGAGCAGTACTTC; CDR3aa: CASSPGTSGLNSYEQYF